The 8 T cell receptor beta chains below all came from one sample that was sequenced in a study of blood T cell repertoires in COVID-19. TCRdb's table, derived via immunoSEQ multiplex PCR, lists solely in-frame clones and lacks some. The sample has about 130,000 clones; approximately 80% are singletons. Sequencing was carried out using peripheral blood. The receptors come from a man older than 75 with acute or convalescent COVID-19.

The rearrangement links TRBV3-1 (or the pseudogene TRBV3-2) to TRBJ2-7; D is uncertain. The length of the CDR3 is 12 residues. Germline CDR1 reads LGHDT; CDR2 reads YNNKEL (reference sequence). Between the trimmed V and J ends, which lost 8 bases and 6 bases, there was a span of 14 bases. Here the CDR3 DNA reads TGTGCCAGCCGCCGCTCCGGTGGCGAGCAGTACTTC. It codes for CASRRSGGEQYF.

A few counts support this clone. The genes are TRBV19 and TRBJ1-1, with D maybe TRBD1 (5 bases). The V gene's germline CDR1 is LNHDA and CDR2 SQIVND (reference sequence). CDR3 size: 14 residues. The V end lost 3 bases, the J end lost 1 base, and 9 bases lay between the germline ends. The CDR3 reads CASSIGGRNTEAFF. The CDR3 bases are TGTGCCAGTAGTATCGGGGGAAGGAACACTGAAGCTTTCTTT.

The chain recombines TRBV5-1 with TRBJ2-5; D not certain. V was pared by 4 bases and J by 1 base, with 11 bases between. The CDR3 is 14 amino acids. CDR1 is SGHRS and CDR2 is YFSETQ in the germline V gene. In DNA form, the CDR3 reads TGCGCCAGCAGCCCAGCCGGGTCCCAAGAGACCCAGTACTTC. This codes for CASSPAGSQETQYF.

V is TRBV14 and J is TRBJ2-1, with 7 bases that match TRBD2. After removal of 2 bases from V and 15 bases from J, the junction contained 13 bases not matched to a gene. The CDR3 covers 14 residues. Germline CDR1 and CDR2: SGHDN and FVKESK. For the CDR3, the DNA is TGTGCCAGCAGCCAATCCCTTGTTGCGGGAGAGGGGTTCTTC. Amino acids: CASSQSLVAGEGFF. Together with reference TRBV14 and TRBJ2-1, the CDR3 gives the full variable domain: EAGVTQFPSHSVIEKGQTVTLRCDPISGHDNLYWYRRVMGKEIKFLLHFVKESKQDESGMPNNRFLAERTGGTYSTLKVQPAELEDSGVYFCASSQSLVAGEGFFGPGTRLTVL.

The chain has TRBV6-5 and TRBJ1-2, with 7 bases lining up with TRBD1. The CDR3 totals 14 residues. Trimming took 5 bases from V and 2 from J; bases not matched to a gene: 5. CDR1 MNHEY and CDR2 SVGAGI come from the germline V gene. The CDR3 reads CASSRDRRNYGYTF. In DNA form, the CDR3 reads TGTGCCAGCAGTCGGGACAGACGAAACTATGGCTACACCTTC.

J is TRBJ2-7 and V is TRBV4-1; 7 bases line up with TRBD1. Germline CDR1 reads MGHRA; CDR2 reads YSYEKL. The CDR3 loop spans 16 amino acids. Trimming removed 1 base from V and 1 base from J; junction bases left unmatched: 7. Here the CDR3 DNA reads TGCGCCAGCAGCCAAGCTGGCAGGGGGAAGTCCTACGAGCAGTACTTC. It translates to CASSQAGRGKSYEQYF.

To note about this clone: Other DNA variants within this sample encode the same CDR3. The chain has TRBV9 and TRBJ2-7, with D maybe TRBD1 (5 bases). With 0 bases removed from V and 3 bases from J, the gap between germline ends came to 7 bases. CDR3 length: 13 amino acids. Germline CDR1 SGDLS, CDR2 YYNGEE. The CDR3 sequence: CASSVAQGYEQYF. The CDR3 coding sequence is TGTGCCAGCAGCGTAGCGCAGGGCTACGAGCAGTACTTC. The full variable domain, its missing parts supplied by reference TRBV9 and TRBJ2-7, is DSGVTQTPKHLITATGQRVTLRCSPRSGDLSVYWYQQSLDQGLQFLIQYYNGEERAKGNILERFSAQQFPDLHSELNLSSLELGDSALYFCASSVAQGYEQYFGPGTRLTVT.

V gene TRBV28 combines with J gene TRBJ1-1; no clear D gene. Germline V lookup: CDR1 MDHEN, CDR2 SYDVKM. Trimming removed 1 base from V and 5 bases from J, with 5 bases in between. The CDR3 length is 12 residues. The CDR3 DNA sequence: TGTGCCAGCAGTTTATACGGTACTGAAGCTTTCTTT. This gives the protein CASSLYGTEAFF.